This entry features one TCR beta chain sequence. This sample was taken from a study of control samples from healthy donors and cancer patients. Sequenced by immunoSEQ multiplex PCR; TCRdb stores in-frame clones only, minus some. The sample has over 150,000 clones, more than 90% seen once. The TCR was taken from a man in his thirties or forties in good health. The sequenced sample was blood.

CDR3 DNA: TGTGCCAGCTCAATGACAGCTAGCACAGATACGCAGTATTTT. It yields the protein CASSMTASTDTQYF. The rearrangement joins TRBV18 to TRBJ2-3; possibly TRBD1 for D (5 bases). Trimming cost V 5 bases and J 0 bases, with 9 bases left between them. The CDR3 runs 14 residues. In germline, CDR1 is KGHSH, CDR2 LQKENI.